Below, 30 T cell receptor beta chains from the same sample are listed, as sequenced in a study of blood T cell repertoires in COVID-19. Here immunoSEQ multiplex PCR was the method, and the copy in TCRdb shows in-frame clones only, minus some. The data contain 15,000 to 20,000 clones, roughly 85% of them singletons. Sequenced sample: peripheral blood. The receptors were sampled from a human donor with active COVID-19. The donor label of this sample is uncertain.

This clone was seen just once. The CDR3 DNA reads as TGTGCCAGTAGGGAGACAGAAAATAGCAATCAGCCCCAGCATTTT. Encoded protein: CASRETENSNQPQHF. J is TRBJ1-5 and V is TRBV19, with TRBD1 as a possible D gene (5 bases). In germline, CDR1 is LNHDA, CDR2 SQIVND (reference sequence). CDR3 length: 15 residues. V shed 6 bases and J shed 0 bases, with 12 bases lying between them.

This chain uses TRBV10-3 with TRBJ1-2; 9 bases fit TRBD1. Germline assignment: CDR1 ENHRY and CDR2 SYGVKD. J lost 5 bases, V lost 11 bases, and 9 bases had no gene match. This CDR3 is built from 13 residues. The CDR3 loop is CAVEAGQGYGYTF. CDR3 nucleotides: TGTGCCGTCGAGGCGGGACAGGGTTATGGCTACACCTTC.

This chain connects TRBV4-1 to TRBJ2-1; the D gene is possibly TRBD1 (5 bases). V lost 1 base and J 0 bases, leaving 10 bases between the germline ends. CDR3 length equals 16 residues. The germline V gene has CDR1 MGHRA and CDR2 YSYEKL. Here the CDR3 reads CASSQVGLISYNEQFF. CDR3 coding DNA: TGCGCCAGCAGCCAAGTGGGGCTGATCTCCTACAATGAGCAGTTCTTC.

The chain employs TRBV7-2 and TRBJ2-7; 9 positions agree with TRBD2. Germline V CDR1 and CDR2: SGHTA, FQGNSA. J gave up 4 bases and V 7 bases, and 8 bases lay outside the gene matches. The CDR3 consists of 14 residues. CDR3 DNA sequence: TGTGCCAGCATCAGTAGCGGGAGTGGATACGAGCAGTACTTC. Amino acids: CASISSGSGYEQYF.

Here the CDR3 reads CASGGRTGKDNNEQFF. The CDR3 DNA sequence: TGTGCCAGCGGGGGGCGGACAGGGAAGGATAACAATGAGCAGTTCTTC. The V and J genes are TRBV2 and TRBJ2-1, with TRBD1 matching 8 bases. Germline-derived CDR1 and CDR2 are SNHLY and FYNNEI. The CDR3 contains 16 residues. With V trimmed by 8 bases and J by 5 bases, 14 bases remained unmatched.

The chain links TRBV12-5 to TRBJ2-3; 13 nucleotides match TRBD2. V lost 5 bases, J lost 5 bases, and 7 bases stayed unmatched. The CDR3 totals 16 residues. CDR1 is LGHNT and CDR2 is FRNRAP in the germline V gene. The CDR3 region is CASGPLLAGGGDTQYF. As DNA, the CDR3 is TGTGCTAGTGGTCCCCTACTAGCGGGGGGGGGAGATACGCAGTATTTT. Together with reference TRBV12-5 and TRBJ2-3, the CDR3 gives the full variable domain: DARVTQTPRHKVTEMGQEVTMRCQPILGHNTVFWYRQTMMQGLELLAYFRNRAPLDDSGMPKDRFSAEMPDATLATLKIQPSEPRDSAVYFCASGPLLAGGGDTQYFGPGTRLTVL.

V and J are TRBV14 and TRBJ2-5, with 7 nucleotides matching TRBD2. The CDR3 is 14 residues long. Germline loops: CDR1 SGHDN, CDR2 FVKESK. With V trimmed by 3 bases and J by 2 bases, 3 bases remained unmatched. The CDR3 is CASSQLAVQETQYF. The CDR3 DNA sequence: TGTGCCAGCAGCCAGCTAGCGGTACAAGAGACCCAGTACTTC.

The V call is TRBV2, the J call TRBJ1-6; 9 positions agree with TRBD1. V shed 7 bases, J shed 5 bases, and the junction held 3 bases outside the gene matches. The CDR3 has 14 residues. Per the germline V gene, CDR1 is SNHLY and CDR2 is FYNNEI. DNA for the CDR3: TGTGCCAGCATGAGGGACAGGGATAATTCACCCCTCCACTTT. Amino acids: CASMRDRDNSPLHF.

The chain uses TRBV7-3 and TRBJ2-2, with 9 nucleotides matching TRBD2. CDR1 is SGHTA, CDR2 FQGTGA, per germline. The CDR3 extends over 17 amino acids. Trimming removed 2 bases from V and 0 bases from J; junction bases left unmatched: 4. CDR3 residues: CASSLWASGANTGELFF. CDR3 coding DNA: TGTGCCAGCAGCTTATGGGCTAGCGGGGCGAACACCGGGGAGCTGTTTTTT.

The chain combines TRBV19 with TRBJ1-5; tentatively, D is TRBD1 (5 bases). Germline V gene lookup returns CDR1 LNHDA and CDR2 SQIVND (reference sequence). The CDR3 runs to 20 residues. V was shortened by 3 bases and J by 0 bases, with 24 bases between the two germline ends. This CDR3 reads CASSMVRAPQAGYSNQPQHF. For the CDR3, the DNA is TGTGCCAGTAGTATGGTAAGGGCCCCCCAGGCAGGGTATAGCAATCAGCCCCAGCATTTT.

The CDR3: CASSGTSGRSYNEQFF. CDR3 bases: TGTGCCAGCAGTGGGACTAGCGGGAGGTCCTACAATGAGCAGTTCTTC. The rearrangement joins TRBV28 to TRBJ2-1, with 15 nucleotides matching TRBD2. The ends lost 5 bases at V and 1 base at J; junction bases unmatched: 0. The CDR3 spans 16 residues. Germline CDR1 reads MDHEN; CDR2 reads SYDVKM. Full variable domain (remainder filled in from reference TRBV28 and TRBJ2-1): DVKVTQSSRYLVKRTGEKVFLECVQDMDHENMFWYRQDPGLGLRLIYFSYDVKMKEKGDIPEGYSVSREKKERFSLILESASTNQTSMYLCASSGTSGRSYNEQFFGPGTRLTVL.

J is TRBJ2-5 and V is TRBV4-3, with 8 bases lining up with TRBD2. The germline V gene encodes CDR1 LGHNA and CDR2 YSLEER. The CDR3 is 15 residues long. Losses at the gene ends were 3 bases for V and 5 bases for J; bases not matched to a gene: 8. CDR3 loop: CASSQEKAGDETQYF. The CDR3 DNA reads TGCGCCAGCAGCCAGGAGAAAGCGGGAGACGAGACCCAGTACTTC.

V and J are TRBV19 and TRBJ1-2, with a weak D call TRBD1 (6 bases). The germline V and J ends were trimmed by 5 bases and 7 bases, with 20 bases remaining between them. Germline assignment: CDR1 LNHDA and CDR2 SQIVND (reference sequence). This CDR3 comprises 15 residues. Written as DNA, the CDR3 is TGTGCCAGTAGTTTCCCCCCAGGGGACAATTTTGGCTACACCTTC. It is translated as CASSFPPGDNFGYTF.

This sequence joins TRBV27 and TRBJ2-2; possible D gene TRBD2, 6 bases. Germline lookup yields CDR1 MNHEY and CDR2 SMNVEV (reference sequence). V gave up 4 bases and J gave up 8 bases, with 11 bases separating them. This CDR3 spans 13 amino acids. For the CDR3, the DNA is TGTGCCAGCAGTTCTGGGGGGACGGGGGAGCTGTTTTTT. Translated, it gives CASSSGGTGELFF.

This clone occurred once. The rearrangement uses TRBV19 and TRBJ2-7; 11 bases map to TRBD2. This CDR3 is built from 17 residues. V shed 3 bases and J 0 bases; nucleotides not matched to a gene: 7. CDR1 is LNHDA, CDR2 SQIVND, per germline (reference sequence). The CDR3 nucleotides are TGTGCCAGTAGTATCGGACTAGCGGGCGAGTTCTCCTACGAGCAGTACTTC. As protein: CASSIGLAGEFSYEQYF.

CDR3 bases: TGTGCCAGCAGTTTCGGGGGACACGAGCAGTACTTC. It yields the protein CASSFGGHEQYF. This sequence joins TRBV12-3 or TRBV12-4 and TRBJ2-7; perhaps TRBD2 as D (6 bases). The CDR3 has 12 amino acids. V was shortened by 3 bases and J by 5 bases, with 8 bases between the two germline ends.

The chain combines TRBV9 with TRBJ1-3; no definite D call. Between the trimmed V and J ends, which lost 4 bases and 0 bases, there was a span of 14 bases. The length of the CDR3 is 16 residues. Germline V gives CDR1 SGDLS, CDR2 YYNGEE. The CDR3 DNA is TGTGCCAGCAGCCCAATACCAGGAAGCTCTGGAAACACCATATATTTT. This encodes CASSPIPGSSGNTIYF.

The rearrangement uses TRBV13 and TRBJ2-5; D gene ambiguous. Germline loops: CDR1 PRHDT, CDR2 FYEKMQ (reference sequence). The V end was cut by 2 bases, the J end by 0 bases, with 13 bases between. The CDR3 consists of 16 residues. This CDR3 reads CASSLSPLKYQETQYF. The CDR3 DNA reads TGTGCCAGCAGCTTAAGCCCCCTAAAGTACCAAGAGACCCAGTACTTC.

The J gene is TRBJ2-3, the V gene TRBV3-1 (or the pseudogene TRBV3-2); TRBD2 aligns across 15 bases. The trim removed 4 bases at V and 0 bases at J, leaving 2 bases unmatched. The V gene's germline CDR1 is LGHDT and CDR2 YNNKEL (reference sequence). The CDR3 sequence is 17 residues long. The CDR3 reads CASSPGTSGGSTDTQYF. CDR3 DNA: TGTGCCAGCAGCCCCGGGACTAGCGGGGGGAGCACAGATACGCAGTATTTT.

This chain links TRBV6-5 with TRBJ2-5; D is unresolved. CDR1 is MNHEY and CDR2 is SVGAGI in the germline V gene. This CDR3 contains 14 residues. The ends were cut back, 5 bases at V and 2 bases at J, with 12 bases in the middle. The CDR3 spells CASSPFTDQETQYF. For the CDR3, the DNA is TGTGCCAGCAGTCCTTTCACAGATCAAGAGACCCAGTACTTC.

The J gene is TRBJ2-3, the V gene TRBV7-9, with 9 bases aligning to TRBD2. Germline values: CDR1 SEHNR, CDR2 FQNEAQ (reference sequence). The CDR3 sequence is 14 residues long. V was pared by 1 base and J by 9 bases, with 5 bases of the junction left unmatched. CDR3 DNA sequence: TGTGCCAGCAGCTTAGAGGTCCTAGCGGGGACGCAGTATTTT. Its protein is CASSLEVLAGTQYF.

The count of this clone is one. The junction shows a germline mismatch at one end, possibly a read error. The chain is built from TRBV7-7 and TRBJ2-2, with D perhaps matching TRBD1 (7 bases). The CDR3 spans 16 residues. Germline V lookup: CDR1 SSHAT, CDR2 FNYEAQ (reference sequence). This CDR3 is CASSHGRGVGTGELFF. DNA of the CDR3: TGTGCTAGCAGCCACGGCAGGGGGGTAGGCACCGGGGAGCTGTTTTTT.

The chain uses TRBV6-1 and TRBJ2-7, with TRBD2 as a possible D gene (6 bases). The V end lost 2 bases, the J end lost 6 bases, and 14 bases lay between the germline ends. From germline, CDR1 is MNHNS and CDR2 SASEGT. This CDR3 is 14 amino acids long. Written as DNA, the CDR3 is TGTGCCAGCAGTGAATCTGGGGGGTCTGGCGAGCAGTACTTC. Its protein is CASSESGGSGEQYF.

The rearrangement links TRBV24-1 to TRBJ2-6; D call uncertain. Trimming shortened V by 5 bases and J by 2 bases, and 6 bases separated the two germline ends. This CDR3 is built from 14 residues. Germline V gene sequence: CDR1 KGHDR, CDR2 SFDVKD. CDR3 loop: CATSGGTGANVLTF. The CDR3 DNA follows: TGTGCCACCAGTGGAGGTACTGGGGCCAACGTCCTGACTTTC.

The table lists this clone with a count of one. The rearrangement joins TRBV3-1 (or the pseudogene TRBV3-2) to TRBJ1-4, with 10 bases fitting TRBD1. CDR3 size: 15 residues. Germline V CDR1 and CDR2: LGHDT, YNNKEL (reference sequence). After removal of 4 bases from V and 8 bases from J, the junction contained 7 bases not matched to a gene. The CDR3 here is CASSPRDRGVEKLFF. In DNA, the CDR3 is TGTGCCAGCAGCCCCCGGGACAGGGGTGTGGAAAAACTGTTTTTT.

This clone was detected only once. The genes are TRBV24-1 and TRBJ2-7; possible D gene TRBD1, 5 bases. Trimming removed 3 bases at V and 2 bases at J, with 7 bases between. The CDR3 length is 13 residues. From germline, CDR1 is KGHDR and CDR2 SFDVKD. The CDR3 loop is CATSDGHTYEQYF. CDR3 coding DNA: TGTGCCACCAGTGATGGACACACCTACGAGCAGTACTTC.

This clone was counted between two and nine times. V gene TRBV6-5 combines with J gene TRBJ2-5, with TRBD2 identical over 8 bases. V lost 7 bases to trimming and J lost 0 bases; unmatched junction nucleotides: 7. This CDR3 contains 15 residues. Germline V gene data show CDR1 as MNHEY and CDR2 as SVGAGI. The CDR3 DNA reads as TGTGCCAGCAACCGATTTAGCGGGAACCAAGAGACCCAGTACTTC. Translated, it gives CASNRFSGNQETQYF.

This rearrangement joins TRBV6-5 to TRBJ1-4; maybe TRBD1 (6 bases). The CDR3 contains 16 residues. Per the germline V gene, CDR1 is MNHEY and CDR2 is SVGAGI. V lost 0 bases and J lost 3, with 11 bases in between. The CDR3 reads CASSYSARGANEKLFF. In nucleotides, the CDR3 is TGTGCCAGCAGTTACTCCGCCAGGGGCGCTAATGAAAAACTGTTTTTT.

This clone was counted between two and nine times. V gene TRBV4-1 combines with J gene TRBJ2-2; TRBD1 is a possible D gene (5 bases). The CDR3 length is 16 residues. Trimming took off 2 bases at V and 9 bases at J, with 19 bases between the two ends. Germline V gives CDR1 MGHRA, CDR2 YSYEKL. The CDR3 spells CASSQTKGERGRELFF. CDR3 DNA sequence: TGCGCCAGCAGCCAAACCAAAGGGGAACGCGGCAGGGAGCTGTTTTTT.

The genes are TRBV20-1 and TRBJ2-3; 7 nucleotides match TRBD2. The junction had 7 bases not matched to a gene; V was cut back by 3 bases and J by 4 bases. The germline V gene encodes CDR1 DFQATT and CDR2 SNEGSKA (reference sequence). This CDR3 spans 14 amino acids. CDR3 DNA: TGCAGTGCTAGTCTGATCCTAGCGGCAGATACGCAGTATTTT. Protein product: CSASLILAADTQYF.